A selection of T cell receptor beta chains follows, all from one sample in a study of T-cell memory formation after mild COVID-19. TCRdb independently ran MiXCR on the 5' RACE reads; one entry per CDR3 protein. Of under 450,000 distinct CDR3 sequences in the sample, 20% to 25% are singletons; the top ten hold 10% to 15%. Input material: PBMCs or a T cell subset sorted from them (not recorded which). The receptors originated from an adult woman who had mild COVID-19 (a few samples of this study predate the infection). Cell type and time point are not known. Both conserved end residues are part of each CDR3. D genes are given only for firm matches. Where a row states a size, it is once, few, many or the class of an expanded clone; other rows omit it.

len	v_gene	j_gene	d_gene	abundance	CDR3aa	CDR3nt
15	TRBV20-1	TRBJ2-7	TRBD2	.	CSARGMASGRVEQYF	TGCAGTGCCCGAGGGATGGCTAGCGGGAGGGTCGAGCAGTACTTC
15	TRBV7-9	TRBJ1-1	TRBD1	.	CASSSTGGWDTEAFF	TGTGCCAGCAGTAGTACAGGGGGCTGGGACACTGAAGCTTTCTTT
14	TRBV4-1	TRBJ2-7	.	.	CASSQSWGGYEQYF	TGCGCCAGCAGCCAGAGCTGGGGCGGGTACGAGCAGTACTTC
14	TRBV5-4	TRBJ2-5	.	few	CASSLKEIQETQYF	TGTGCCAGCAGCTTGAAAGAGATTCAAGAGACCCAGTACTTC
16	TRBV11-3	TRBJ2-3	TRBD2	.	CASSPRSLADTDTQYF	TGTGCCAGCAGCCCAAGGTCCCTAGCGGACACAGATACGCAGTATTTT
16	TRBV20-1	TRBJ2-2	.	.	CSARDEEGELTGELFF	TGCAGTGCTAGAGATGAAGAGGGGGAGTTGACCGGGGAGCTGTTTTTT
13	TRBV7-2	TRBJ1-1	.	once	CASSLAGAPEAFF	TGTGCCAGCAGCTTAGCAGGGGCCCCTGAAGCTTTCTTT
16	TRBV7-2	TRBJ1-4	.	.	CASSLGRASANEKLFF	TGTGCCAGCAGCTTAGGGAGGGCTTCGGCTAATGAAAAACTGTTTTTT
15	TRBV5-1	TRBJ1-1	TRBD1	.	CASSGTGTGSTEAFF	TGCGCCAGCAGCGGTACCGGGACAGGGTCCACTGAAGCTTTCTTT
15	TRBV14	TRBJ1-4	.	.	CASSRYTAPNEKLFF	TGTGCCAGCAGCCGGTACACGGCTCCTAATGAAAAACTGTTTTTT
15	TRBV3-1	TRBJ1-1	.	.	CASSQDWEVGTEAFF	TGTGCCAGCAGCCAAGATTGGGAGGTGGGCACTGAAGCTTTCTTT
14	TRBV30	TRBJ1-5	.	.	CAWSMILSNQPQHF	TGTGCCTGGTCAATGATCCTAAGCAATCAGCCCCAGCATTTT
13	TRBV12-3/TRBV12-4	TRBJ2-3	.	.	CASSLSSSDTQYF	TGTGCCAGCAGTTTATCTAGCTCAGATACGCAGTATTTT
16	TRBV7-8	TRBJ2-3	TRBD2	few	CASSFATGTITDTQYF	TGTGCCAGCAGCTTCGCGACCGGGACTATCACAGATACGCAGTATTTT
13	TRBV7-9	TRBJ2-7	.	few	CASSTPQGGEQYF	TGTGCCAGCAGCACCCCTCAGGGAGGCGAGCAGTACTTC
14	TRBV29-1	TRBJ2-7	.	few	CSVWEASTSYEQYF	TGCAGCGTCTGGGAGGCTTCCACCTCCTACGAGCAGTACTTC
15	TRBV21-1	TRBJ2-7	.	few	CASSKAESSGYEQYF	TGTGCCAGCAGCAAAGCTGAGTCTAGCGGCTACGAGCAGTACTTC
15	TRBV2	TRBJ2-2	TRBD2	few	CASNSGVVSTGELFF	TGTGCCAGCAATAGCGGGGTCGTGTCCACCGGGGAGCTGTTTTTT
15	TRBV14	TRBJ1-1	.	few	CASSRHRGSNTEAFF	TGTGCCAGCAGCCGGCACCGGGGGTCGAACACTGAAGCTTTCTTT
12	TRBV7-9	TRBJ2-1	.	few	CASSPRRDEQFF	TGTGCCAGCAGCCCACGGCGCGATGAGCAGTTCTTC
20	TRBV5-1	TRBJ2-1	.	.	CASSSLTPAALGAGFNEQFF	TGCGCCAGCAGCTCACTTACCCCCGCCGCCCTGGGGGCAGGCTTCAATGAGCAGTTCTTC
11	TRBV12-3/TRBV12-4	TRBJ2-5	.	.	CASSFEGTQYF	TGTGCCAGCAGTTTTGAGGGGACCCAGTACTTC
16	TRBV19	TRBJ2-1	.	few	CASRGKGGYGYNEQFF	TGTGCCAGTAGAGGGAAGGGGGGATACGGCTACAATGAGCAGTTCTTC
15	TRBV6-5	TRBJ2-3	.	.	CASSPQRSRTDTQYF	TGTGCCAGCAGCCCCCAGCGGAGCCGCACAGATACGCAGTATTTT
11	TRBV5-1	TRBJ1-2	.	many	CASSLRGGYTF	TGCGCCAGCAGCTTGAGGGGTGGCTACACCTTC
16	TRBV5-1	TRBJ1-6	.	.	CASSPGTPGVDSPLHF	TGCGCCAGCAGCCCTGGGACACCGGGCGTGGATTCACCCCTCCACTTT
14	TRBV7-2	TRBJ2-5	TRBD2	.	CASSRLLAGVWQYF	TGTGCCAGCAGCCGATTACTAGCGGGAGTTTGGCAGTACTTC
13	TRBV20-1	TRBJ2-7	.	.	CSARGGLDYEQYF	TGCAGTGCTAGAGGGGGACTCGACTACGAGCAGTACTTC
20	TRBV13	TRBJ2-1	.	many	CASSRTGITFSESSYNEQFF	TGTGCCAGCAGCCGTACCGGGATTACATTTTCGGAGAGCTCCTACAATGAGCAGTTCTTC
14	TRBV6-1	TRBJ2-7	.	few	CASSGLGGSYEQYF	TGTGCCAGCAGTGGGTTAGGAGGATCCTACGAGCAGTACTTC
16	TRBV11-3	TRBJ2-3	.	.	CASSFSRRTSTDTQYF	TGTGCCAGCAGCTTTTCCCGGCGGACCTCCACAGATACGCAGTATTTT
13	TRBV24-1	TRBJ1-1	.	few	CATSRHGNTEAFF	TGTGCCACCAGTCGTCATGGGAACACTGAAGCTTTCTTT
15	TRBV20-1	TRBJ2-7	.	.	CSAIAVGVRDYEQYF	TGCAGTGCTATAGCTGTGGGAGTTAGGGACTACGAGCAGTACTTC
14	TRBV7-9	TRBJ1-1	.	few	CASSFVLGGAEAFF	TGTGCCAGCAGCTTTGTATTGGGAGGGGCTGAAGCTTTCTTT
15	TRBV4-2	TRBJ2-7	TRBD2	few	CASSPGGVSSYEQYF	TGTGCCAGCAGCCCGGGGGGGGTGAGCTCCTACGAGCAGTACTTC
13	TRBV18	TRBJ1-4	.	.	CASSRRVGEKLFF	TGTGCCAGCTCACGCAGGGTTGGCGAAAAACTGTTTTTT
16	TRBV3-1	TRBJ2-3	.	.	CASSQSLTGGTDTQYF	TGTGCCAGCAGCCAATCTTTGACGGGGGGCACAGATACGCAGTATTTT
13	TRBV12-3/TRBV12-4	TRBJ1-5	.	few	CASSGDGNQPQHF	TGTGCCAGCAGTGGGGACGGCAATCAGCCCCAGCATTTT
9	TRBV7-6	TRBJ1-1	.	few	CGMNTEAFF	TGTGGCATGAACACTGAAGCTTTCTTT
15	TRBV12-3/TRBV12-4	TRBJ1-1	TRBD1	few	CASSPGTGTNTEAFF	TGTGCCAGCAGTCCCGGGACAGGGACGAACACTGAAGCTTTCTTT
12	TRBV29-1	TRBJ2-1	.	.	CSVDGLYNEQFF	TGCAGCGTTGATGGTTTGTACAATGAGCAGTTCTTC
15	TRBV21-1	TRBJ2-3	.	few	CASSNTTGVTDTQYF	TGTGCCAGCAGCAATACCACAGGGGTCACAGATACGCAGTATTTT
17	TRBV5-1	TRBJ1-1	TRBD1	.	CASSFDRTGGGHTEAFF	TGCGCCAGCAGCTTCGACAGGACAGGGGGCGGTCACACTGAAGCTTTCTTT
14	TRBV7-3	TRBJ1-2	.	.	CASSYPGTSYGYTF	TGTGCCAGCAGCTATCCCGGGACTTCCTATGGCTACACCTTC
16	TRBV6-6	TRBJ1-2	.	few	CASSFRIDRNNYGYTF	TGTGCCAGCAGTTTCCGAATTGATAGGAATAACTATGGCTACACCTTC
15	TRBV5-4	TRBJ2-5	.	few	CASSLGGTNQETQYF	TGTGCCAGCAGCTTGGGCGGGACAAACCAAGAGACCCAGTACTTC
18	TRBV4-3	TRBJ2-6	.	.	CASSQDPSPGSGANVLTF	TGCGCCAGCAGCCAAGACCCCTCCCCCGGATCTGGGGCCAACGTCCTGACTTTC
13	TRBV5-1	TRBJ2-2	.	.	CASRLGTGGELFF	TGCGCCAGCAGATTGGGGACTGGCGGGGAGCTGTTTTTT
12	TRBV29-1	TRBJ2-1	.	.	CSVRLSYNEQFF	TGCAGCGTGCGGCTTTCTTACAATGAGCAGTTCTTC
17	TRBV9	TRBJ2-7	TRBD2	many	CASSGGDFAGEAYEQYF	TGTGCCAGCAGCGGTGGGGACTTTGCGGGGGAGGCCTACGAGCAGTACTTC
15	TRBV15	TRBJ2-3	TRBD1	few	CATSKSQGETDTQYF	TGTGCCACCAGCAAGTCACAGGGGGAAACAGATACGCAGTATTTT
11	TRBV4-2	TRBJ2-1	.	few	CASSQGSEQFF	TGTGCCAGCAGCCAAGGGTCTGAGCAGTTCTTC
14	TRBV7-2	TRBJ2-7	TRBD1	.	CASSRTGSPYEQYF	TGTGCCAGCAGCCGGACAGGGAGCCCCTACGAGCAGTACTTC
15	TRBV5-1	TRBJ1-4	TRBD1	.	CASSLEGRGREKLFF	TGCGCCAGCAGCTTGGAGGGCAGGGGGCGTGAAAAACTGTTTTTT
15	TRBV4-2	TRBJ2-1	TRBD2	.	CASSPWELAEVSQFF	TGTGCCAGCAGCCCGTGGGAACTAGCGGAGGTCTCCCAGTTCTTC
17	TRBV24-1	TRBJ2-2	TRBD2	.	CATSDPPGGRNTGELFF	TGTGCCACCAGTGATCCACCGGGAGGGAGAAACACCGGGGAGCTGTTTTTT
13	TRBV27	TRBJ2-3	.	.	CASSLWVRDTQYF	TGTGCCAGCAGTTTATGGGTTAGGGATACGCAGTATTTT
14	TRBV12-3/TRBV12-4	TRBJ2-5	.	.	CASSSRAAQETQYF	TGTGCCAGCAGTTCTCGAGCCGCACAAGAGACCCAGTACTTC
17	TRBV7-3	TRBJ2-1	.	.	CASSLQGGLVPYNEQFF	TGTGCCAGCAGCTTACAGGGGGGTTTGGTTCCCTACAATGAGCAGTTCTTC